A selection of T cell receptor beta chains follows, all from one sample in a study of post-analysis software for immune sequencing data. TCRdb processed the PCR reads anew with MiXCR; each CDR3 protein has one entry. The repertoire has some 260,000 distinct CDR3 sequences, roughly a third of them found once; the top ten carry around 4.7%. Sequencing was performed on blood. The source is a girl between 5 and 17 years old with multiple sclerosis. CDR3s include the opening cysteine and the closing phenylalanine or tryptophan. The D gene is left open where the match is weak. The size of a clone is reported for some rows only, either as once, few or many, or as a class for expanded clones.

many	TRBV29-1	TRBJ2-3	.	CSVEGRSGTDTQYF	TGCAGCGTTGAAGGGCGCTCGGGCACAGATACGCAGTATTTT
.	TRBV12-3/TRBV12-4	TRBJ2-3	.	CASSPRLPADTQYF	TGTGCCAGCAGTCCGAGACTACCCGCAGATACGCAGTATTTT
few	TRBV18	TRBJ1-6	.	CASSHKTQGSGSSPLHF	TGTGCCAGCTCACACAAGACGCAGGGATCGGGTAGTTCACCCCTCCACTTT
many	TRBV29-1	TRBJ1-4	.	CSVAGPPTNEKLFF	TGCAGCGTTGCCGGGCCACCAACTAATGAAAAACTGTTTTTT
many	TRBV20-1	TRBJ2-1	.	CSAAGWANEQFF	TGCAGTGCTGCTGGGTGGGCGAATGAGCAGTTCTTC
.	TRBV5-5	TRBJ1-6	.	CASSLPDSPLHF	TGTGCCAGCAGCTTGCCGGACTCACCCCTCCACTTT
many	TRBV6-1	TRBJ1-5	TRBD1	CASTGTDSNQPQHF	TGTGCCAGCACCGGGACAGATAGCAATCAGCCCCAGCATTTT
.	TRBV6-6	TRBJ1-2	TRBD1	CASSSGTGGRRGYTF	TGTGCCAGCAGTTCCGGGACAGGGGGCCGCCGGGGCTACACCTTC
.	TRBV12-3/TRBV12-4	TRBJ2-2	.	CASSFGVNTGEQFF	TGTGCCAGCAGCTTTGGAGTGAACACCGGGGAGCAGTTTTTT
.	TRBV12-3/TRBV12-4	TRBJ2-3	.	CARGSADTQYF	TGTGCCAGAGGTAGTGCAGATACGCAGTATTTT
many	TRBV5-1	TRBJ2-5	TRBD2	CASSLGAGAETQYF	TGCGCCAGCAGCTTGGGAGCGGGAGCTGAGACCCAGTACTTC
few	TRBV7-8	TRBJ1-6	.	CASSLAGVGHSPPHF	TGTGCCAGCAGCTTAGCTGGAGTCGGGCATTCACCCCCCCACTTT
many	TRBV4-3	TRBJ2-5	TRBD2	CASSQVSGRGETQYF	TGCGCCAGCAGCCAAGTTTCCGGGAGGGGTGAGACCCAGTACTTC
many	TRBV4-2	TRBJ1-4	.	CASSPLRLNEKLFF	TGTGCCAGCAGCCCCCTCCGGCTTAATGAAAAACTGTTTTTT
.	TRBV20-1	TRBJ2-3	TRBD2	CSASRTSGVDTQYF	TGCAGTGCTAGTCGGACTAGCGGGGTTGATACGCAGTATTTT
many	TRBV29-1	TRBJ2-3	.	CSVEVQRSYTDTQYF	TGCAGCGTTGAGGTCCAGCGGAGCTACACAGATACGCAGTATTTT
.	TRBV7-9	TRBJ2-1	.	CASSLGGELNEQFF	TGTGCCAGCAGCTTAGGGGGCGAATTGAATGAGCAGTTCTTC
.	TRBV29-1	TRBJ1-1	.	CSVGSKGSTEAFF	TGCAGCGTGGGGAGTAAGGGGAGCACTGAAGCTTTCTTT
.	TRBV2	TRBJ2-1	.	CASSEARAGGNNEQFF	TGTGCCAGCAGTGAAGCGCGGGCAGGGGGGAACAATGAGCAGTTCTTC
.	TRBV7-2	TRBJ1-4	.	CASSLGSWSTNEKLFF	TGTGCCAGCAGCTTAGGGAGTTGGTCGACTAATGAAAAACTGTTTTTT
.	TRBV24-1	TRBJ2-1	.	CATSDLGQGLETQFF	TGTGCCACCAGTGATCTGGGACAGGGACTAGAGACCCAGTTCTTC
many	TRBV10-3	TRBJ2-1	TRBD2	CAITALAGAYNEQFF	TGTGCCATCACCGCACTAGCGGGAGCCTACAATGAGCAGTTCTTC
many	TRBV3-1	TRBJ2-5	.	CASSQVGSGGAETQYF	TGTGCCAGCAGCCAAGTCGGGTCTGGGGGCGCCGAGACCCAGTACTTC
.	TRBV19	TRBJ2-7	TRBD1	CASRKGLQGTYEQYF	TGTGCCAGTAGGAAGGGCTTACAGGGGACCTACGAGCAGTACTTC
.	TRBV12-3/TRBV12-4	TRBJ1-1	.	CASSLKRGGTEAFF	TGTGCCAGCAGTTTAAAAAGGGGAGGCACTGAAGCTTTCTTT
.	TRBV20-1	TRBJ2-1	.	CSASRGLDNEQFF	TGCAGTGCTAGCCGGGGGCTGGACAATGAGCAGTTCTTC
many	TRBV5-1	TRBJ2-5	.	CASSLALTTQETQYF	TGCGCCAGCAGCTTGGCCCTGACAACCCAAGAGACCCAGTACTTC
many	TRBV27	TRBJ1-1	.	CASGAGKATEAFF	TGTGCCAGTGGCGCGGGGAAGGCCACTGAAGCTTTCTTT
.	TRBV5-6	TRBJ2-2	TRBD1	CASSLQGARTGELFF	TGTGCCAGCAGCCTACAGGGGGCGCGGACCGGGGAGCTGTTTTTT
many	TRBV6-1	TRBJ2-1	.	CASSDDGGRLNEQFF	TGTGCCAGCAGTGATGACGGGGGGCGACTCAATGAGCAGTTCTTC
many	TRBV7-2	TRBJ1-5	.	CASSLTGRADQPQHF	TGTGCCAGCAGCTTAACAGGCAGGGCCGATCAGCCCCAGCATTTT
few	TRBV6-1	TRBJ2-5	.	CASSEMEETQYF	TGTGCCAGCAGTGAGATGGAGGAGACCCAGTACTTC
many	TRBV11-2	TRBJ2-1	TRBD1	CASSPLGQGAGNEQFF	TGTGCCAGCAGCCCGTTGGGGCAGGGGGCGGGTAATGAGCAGTTCTTC
many	TRBV12-3/TRBV12-4	TRBJ2-1	TRBD2	CASSSLAGEISSYNEQFF	TGTGCCAGCAGTTCCTTAGCGGGAGAGATCAGCTCCTACAATGAGCAGTTCTTC
.	TRBV2	TRBJ2-5	.	CASSREASYKETQYF	TGTGCCAGCAGTCGCGAGGCTAGTTACAAAGAGACCCAGTACTTC
.	TRBV6-4	TRBJ2-3	TRBD2	CASSMTSGSSDTQYF	TGTGCCAGCAGCATGACTAGCGGGAGCTCAGATACGCAGTATTTT
.	TRBV20-1	TRBJ2-3	.	CSALASADTQYF	TGCAGTGCTTTAGCGTCGGCAGATACGCAGTATTTT
many	TRBV20-1	TRBJ2-1	TRBD2	CSAREGGAGGSYNEQFF	TGCAGTGCTAGAGAGGGAGGAGCGGGAGGATCCTACAATGAGCAGTTCTTC
.	TRBV12-3/TRBV12-4	TRBJ2-1	TRBD2	CARSFGGGEQFF	TGTGCCCGCAGTTTTGGCGGGGGTGAGCAGTTCTTC
few	TRBV10-3	TRBJ1-3	.	CAIGFKGNTIYF	TGTGCCATCGGATTCAAGGGAAACACCATATATTTT